This record looks at one T cell receptor (beta chain) sequence and its context. Its specificity is unknown. This record comes from a study of early T cells in non-severe SARS-CoV-2 infection. The study, taken as a whole, reports: Matches to VDJdb favored anti-spike CD8 responses and missed private and CD4 specificities.

Each single cDNA molecule received a unique molecular identifier. One entry per CDR3 protein, called by TCRdb with MiXCR from the 5' RACE reads. The sample records about 46,000 distinct CDR3 sequences, 5.4% being singletons. The CDR3 has 13 residues. The V gene end was trimmed by 3 bases and the J gene end by 4 bases; junction bases not matched to a gene: 0. Germline V CDR1 and CDR2: SGHTA, FQGTGA. The chain employs TRBV7-3 and TRBJ2-4; 7 bases line up with TRBD1. The sequence came from an adult who was a healthcare worker with PCR-confirmed SARS-CoV-2 infection or an uninfected control (not recorded which). Sequencing used whole blood, obtained at baseline. CDR3 sequence: CASSLGQKNIQYF. CDR3 in DNA: TGTGCCAGCAGCTTGGGACAGAAAAACATTCAGTACTTC.